This TCR beta chain is from a study of blood T cell dynamics during melanoma immunotherapy. The overall study: First-line therapy was either pembrolizumab or nivolumab with ipilimumab for metastatic melanoma.

Time point specified: pre-treatment baseline. TCRdb keeps only in-frame clones here, not all; method: immunoSEQ multiplex PCR. This table holds 15,000 to 20,000 clones, roughly 90% found once. V shed 3 bases and J shed 1 base, with 6 bases lying between them. CDR3 length: 13 amino acids. Germline CDR1 is KGHSH and CDR2 is LQKENI. The input for sequencing was blood, taken from a patient treated with checkpoint blockade. The sequence derives from a human donor with melanoma. This chain connects TRBV18 to TRBJ1-2; D gene ambiguous. CDR3 sequence: CASSPGNNYGYTF. CDR3 DNA: TGTGCCAGCTCACCGGGGAATAACTATGGCTACACCTTC.